This T cell receptor beta chain was recorded in a study of T cell responses to AZD1222 COVID-19 vaccine (dated by TCRdb to about 2021). For the wider study: Because spike-specific TCR depth and breadth did not differ between the two schedules, AZD1222 recipients who got a second dose at roughly 4 weeks were pooled with those who got a second dose at roughly 12 weeks. TCR sequencing covered 230 or so trial participants: approximately 200 given two doses of AZD1222 and 26 given two doses of MenACWY control vaccine. Trial participants were enrolled into age subgroups of 18-55, 56-69 and 70-plus years, which contained about 160, 30 and 59 TCR-sequenced participants, respectively.

For this clone: The antigen it binds to is not known. No quality values exist for individual bases; no much larger clone is one base distant.

The CDR3 regions of human TCRbeta chains were analyzed by immunosequencing. In the source study's methods: Repertoire TCRs were matched against a reference library of SARS-CoV-2-specific TCRs generated with the MIRA antigen-specificity platform. Breadth was defined as the fraction of unique TCRs that were SARS-CoV-2-associated. Depth was defined as the fraction of total T cells that were SARS-CoV-2-associated. Using the MIRA data, every spike-specific TCR was mapped to the spike region that the TCR reacted to and assigned to either a CD4 or a CD8 class. Log10-transformed breadth and depth values were compared by one-way ANOVA with Sidak's multiple comparisons tests. Not all clones reach the TCRdb copy of this immuneACCESS table, which keeps in-frame sequences only. Checked studies attribute under half of the gap to unresolved V genes and leave the rest unexplained. V and J calls and clone size are given by that table; D and trimming were obtained from the DNA. The table for this sample lists about 160,000 clones; 91% of them were counted only once. The top ten constitute approximately 1.9% of the sample.

What the time point label conveys for this sample: baseline before first vaccination. Vaccinee samples were obtained from the UK trials COV001 and COV002, which included a single-blind randomized controlled phase 2/3 trial of AZD1222 (ChAdOx1 nCoV-19) in healthy adults. For TCRbeta chain sequencing, PBMC samples were collected from trial participants at day 0 and at day 28 after the second dose. Points the paper makes about the study in general: Epitopes outside the regions mutated in the B.1.351 and B.1.1.7 variants were reportedly recognized by nearly half of the unique spike-specific TCRs. After two AZD1222 doses, spike-specific TCR breadth and depth were significantly higher than at day 0 and than in MenACWY recipients. CD4 TCRs associated with the vaccine covered the entire spike protein, and the dominant responses were in regions 160-218 and 743-854. Most participants were white British and females outnumbered males, and the authors suggested that clonal diversity may have been underestimated. The 56-69-year group was small, and its depth increase did not reach significance, likely because of low power. Conclusions about previously exposed vaccinees were limited because only 5 or 6 AZD1222 recipients were SARS-CoV-2 seropositive at baseline. Because no day 14 peak-response samples were available, repertoires were characterized only after the peak T cell response.

The source of this sequence is an adult in good health. Source: peripheral blood, taken on day 0 of AZD1222 vaccination.

The DNA sequence reads TGTGCCAGCACTGCGTGGCACAGTTTTTATTCACCCCTCCACTTT. It translates as CASTAWHSFYSPLHF. The chain was built from TRBV5-6 and TRBJ1-6; the D segment cannot be called with confidence. The CDR3 covers 15 residues, taking in both the cysteine and the phenylalanine. Just the 45-base CDR3 DNA is kept, in frame starting at base 1. For CDR1 and CDR2, the germline V gene lists SGHDT and YYEEEE. Between the V and J ends, shortened by 6 bases and 8 bases respectively, the junction contains 18 bases. The reference TRBV5-6 and TRBJ1-6 proteins fill in what lies around the CDR3, so the full variable domain reads DAGVTQSPTHLIKTRGQQVTLRCSPKSGHDTVSWYQQALGQGPQFIFQYYEEEERQRGNFPDRFSGHQFPNYSSELNVNALLLGDSALYLCASTAWHSFYSPLHFGNGTRLTVT.